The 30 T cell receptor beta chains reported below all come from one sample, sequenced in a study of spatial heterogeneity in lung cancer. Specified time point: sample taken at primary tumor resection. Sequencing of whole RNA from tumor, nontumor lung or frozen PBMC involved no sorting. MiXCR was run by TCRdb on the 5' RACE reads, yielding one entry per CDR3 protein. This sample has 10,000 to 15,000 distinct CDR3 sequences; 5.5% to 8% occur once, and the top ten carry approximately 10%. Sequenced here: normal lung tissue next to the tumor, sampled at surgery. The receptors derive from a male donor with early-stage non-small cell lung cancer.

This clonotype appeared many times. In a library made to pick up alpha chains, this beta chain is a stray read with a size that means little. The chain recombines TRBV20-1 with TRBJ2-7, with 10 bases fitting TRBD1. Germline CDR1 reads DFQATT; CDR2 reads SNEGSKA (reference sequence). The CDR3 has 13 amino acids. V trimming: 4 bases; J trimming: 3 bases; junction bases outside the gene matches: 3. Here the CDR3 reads CSAKGQGNYEQYF. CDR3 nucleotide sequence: TGCAGTGCTAAGGGACAGGGGAACTACGAGCAGTACTTC.

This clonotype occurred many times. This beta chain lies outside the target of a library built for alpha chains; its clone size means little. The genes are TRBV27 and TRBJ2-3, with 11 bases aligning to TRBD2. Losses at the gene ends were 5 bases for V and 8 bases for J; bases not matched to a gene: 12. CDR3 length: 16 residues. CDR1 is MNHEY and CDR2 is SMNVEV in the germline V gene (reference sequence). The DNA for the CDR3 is TGTGCCAGCAGTAGACCACTAGCGGGAGAGAAATTTACGCAGTATTTT. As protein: CASSRPLAGEKFTQYF.

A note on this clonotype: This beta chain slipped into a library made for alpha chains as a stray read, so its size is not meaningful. The CDR3 nucleotides are TGTGCCAGCCTGCGAGGGTATGGCTACACCTTC. The encoded protein is CASLRGYGYTF. The chain couples TRBV28 to TRBJ1-2; D remains unclear. Germline lookup yields CDR1 MDHEN and CDR2 SYDVKM. The CDR3 spans 11 residues. Trimming removed 8 bases from V and 5 bases from J, with 9 bases in between.

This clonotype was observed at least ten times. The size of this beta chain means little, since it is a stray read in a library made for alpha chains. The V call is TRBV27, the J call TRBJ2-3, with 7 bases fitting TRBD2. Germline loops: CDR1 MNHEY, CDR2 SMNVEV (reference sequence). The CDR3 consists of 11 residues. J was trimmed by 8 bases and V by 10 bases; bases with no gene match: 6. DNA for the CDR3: TGTGCCACCTTCAGGGAGGGTACGCAGTATTTT. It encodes CATFREGTQYF.

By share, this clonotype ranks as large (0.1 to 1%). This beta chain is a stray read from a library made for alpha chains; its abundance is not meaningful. The CDR3 is CASREATGKGETQYF. As DNA, the CDR3 is TGTGCCAGCAGAGAGGCGACAGGGAAGGGGGAGACCCAGTACTTC. V and J are TRBV2 and TRBJ2-5; 7 nucleotides agree with TRBD1. Per germline, CDR1 SNHLY and CDR2 FYNNEI. V was clipped by 6 bases and J by 5 bases; unmatched bases: 12. This CDR3 is built from 15 residues.

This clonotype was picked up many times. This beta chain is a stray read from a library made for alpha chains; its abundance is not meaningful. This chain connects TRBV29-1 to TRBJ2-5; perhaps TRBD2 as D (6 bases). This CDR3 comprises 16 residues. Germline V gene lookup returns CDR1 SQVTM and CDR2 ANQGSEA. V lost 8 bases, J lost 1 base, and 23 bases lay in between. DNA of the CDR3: TGCAGCTTGCAAGGGGCCTCCGTGGGACTCCAAGAGACCCAGTACTTC. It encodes CSLQGASVGLQETQYF.

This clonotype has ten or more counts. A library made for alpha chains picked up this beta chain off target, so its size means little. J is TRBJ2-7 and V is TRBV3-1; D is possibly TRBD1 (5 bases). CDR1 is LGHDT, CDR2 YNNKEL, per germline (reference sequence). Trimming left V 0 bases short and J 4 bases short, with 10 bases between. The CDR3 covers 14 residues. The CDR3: CASSQDRVSYEQYF. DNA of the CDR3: TGTGCCAGCAGCCAAGACAGGGTTTCTTACGAGCAGTACTTC.

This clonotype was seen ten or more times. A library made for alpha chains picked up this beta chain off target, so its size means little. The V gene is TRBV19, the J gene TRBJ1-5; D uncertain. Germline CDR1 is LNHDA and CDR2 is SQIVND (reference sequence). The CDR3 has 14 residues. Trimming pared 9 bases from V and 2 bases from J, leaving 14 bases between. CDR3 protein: CASAGLVGNQPQHF. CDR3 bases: TGTGCCAGCGCGGGGTTGGTGGGCAATCAGCCCCAGCATTTT.

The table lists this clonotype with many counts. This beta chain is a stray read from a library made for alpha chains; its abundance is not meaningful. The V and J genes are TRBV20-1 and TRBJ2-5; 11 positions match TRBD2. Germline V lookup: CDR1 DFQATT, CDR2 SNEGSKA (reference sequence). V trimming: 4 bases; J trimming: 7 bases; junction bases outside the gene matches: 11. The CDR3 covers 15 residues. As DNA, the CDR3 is TGCAGTGCTAATAGCGGGAGGGCCTTAGGGCTGACCCAGTACTTC. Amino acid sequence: CSANSGRALGLTQYF.

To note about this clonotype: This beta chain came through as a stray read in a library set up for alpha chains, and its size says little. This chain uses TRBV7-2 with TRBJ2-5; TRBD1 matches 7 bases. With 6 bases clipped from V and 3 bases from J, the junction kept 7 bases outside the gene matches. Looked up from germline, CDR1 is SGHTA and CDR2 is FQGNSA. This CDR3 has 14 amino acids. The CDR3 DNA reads TGTGCCAGCAGTTCCAACAGGGGTAAAGAGACCCAGTACTTC. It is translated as CASSSNRGKETQYF.

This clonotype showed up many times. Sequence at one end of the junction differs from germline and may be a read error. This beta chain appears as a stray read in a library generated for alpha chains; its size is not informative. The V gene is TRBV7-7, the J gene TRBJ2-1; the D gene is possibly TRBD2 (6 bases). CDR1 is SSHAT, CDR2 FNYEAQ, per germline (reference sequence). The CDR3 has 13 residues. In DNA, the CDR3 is TGTGCTAGCAGCTTAGAAGGAGGGGTTGAGCAGTTCTTC. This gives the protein CASSLEGGVEQFF.

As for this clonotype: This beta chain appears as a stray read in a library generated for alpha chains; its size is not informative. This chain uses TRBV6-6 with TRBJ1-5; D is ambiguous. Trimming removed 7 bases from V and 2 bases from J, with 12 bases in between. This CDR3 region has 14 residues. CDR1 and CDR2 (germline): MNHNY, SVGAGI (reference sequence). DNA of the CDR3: TGTGCCAGCATGAAGGAATTCGGCAATCAGCCCCAGCATTTT. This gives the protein CASMKEFGNQPQHF.

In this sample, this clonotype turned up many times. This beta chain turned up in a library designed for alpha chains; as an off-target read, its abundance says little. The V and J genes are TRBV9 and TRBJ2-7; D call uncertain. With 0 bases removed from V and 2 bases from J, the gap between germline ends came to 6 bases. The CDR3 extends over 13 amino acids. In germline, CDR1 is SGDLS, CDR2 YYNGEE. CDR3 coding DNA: TGTGCCAGCAGCGTAGGGTTTGCCTACGAGCAGTACTTC. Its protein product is CASSVGFAYEQYF. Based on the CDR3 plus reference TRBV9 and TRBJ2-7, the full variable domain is DSGVTQTPKHLITATGQRVTLRCSPRSGDLSVYWYQQSLDQGLQFLIQYYNGEERAKGNILERFSAQQFPDLHSELNLSSLELGDSALYFCASSVGFAYEQYFGPGTRLTVT.

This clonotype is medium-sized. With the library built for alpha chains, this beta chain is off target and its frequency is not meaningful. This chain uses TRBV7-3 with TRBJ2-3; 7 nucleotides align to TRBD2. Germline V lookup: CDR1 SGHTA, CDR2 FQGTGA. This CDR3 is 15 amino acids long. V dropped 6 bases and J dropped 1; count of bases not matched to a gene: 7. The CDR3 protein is CASRRSGAGTDTQYF. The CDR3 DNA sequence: TGTGCCAGCAGGAGAAGCGGGGCGGGCACAGATACGCAGTATTTT.

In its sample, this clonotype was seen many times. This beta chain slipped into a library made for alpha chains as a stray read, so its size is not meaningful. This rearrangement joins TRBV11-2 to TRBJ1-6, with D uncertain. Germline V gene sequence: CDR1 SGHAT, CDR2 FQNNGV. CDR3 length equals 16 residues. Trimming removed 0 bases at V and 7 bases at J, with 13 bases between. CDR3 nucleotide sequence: TGTGCCAGCAGCTTAGACAGACCTACCGCCAATTCACCCCTCCACTTT. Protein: CASSLDRPTANSPLHF. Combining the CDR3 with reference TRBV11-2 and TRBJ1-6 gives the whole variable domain EAGVAQSPRYKIIEKRQSVAFWCNPISGHATLYWYQQILGQGPKLLIQFQNNGVVDDSQLPKDRFSAERLKGVDSTLKIQPAKLEDSAVYLCASSLDRPTANSPLHFGNGTRLTVT.

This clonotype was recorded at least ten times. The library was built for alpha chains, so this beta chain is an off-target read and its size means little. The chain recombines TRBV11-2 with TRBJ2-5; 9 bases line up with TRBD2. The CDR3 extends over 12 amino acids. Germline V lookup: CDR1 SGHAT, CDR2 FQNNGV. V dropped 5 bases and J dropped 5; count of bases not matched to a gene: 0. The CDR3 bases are TGTGCCAGCAGCGGGACTAGCGAGACCCAGTACTTC. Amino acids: CASSGTSETQYF.

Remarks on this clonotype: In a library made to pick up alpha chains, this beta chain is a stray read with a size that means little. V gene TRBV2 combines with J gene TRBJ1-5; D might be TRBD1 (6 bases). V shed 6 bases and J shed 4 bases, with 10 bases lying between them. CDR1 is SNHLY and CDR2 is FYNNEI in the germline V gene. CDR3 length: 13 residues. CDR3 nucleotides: TGTGCCAGCAGGGACAGCAATAATCAGCCCCAGCATTTT. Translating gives CASRDSNNQPQHF.

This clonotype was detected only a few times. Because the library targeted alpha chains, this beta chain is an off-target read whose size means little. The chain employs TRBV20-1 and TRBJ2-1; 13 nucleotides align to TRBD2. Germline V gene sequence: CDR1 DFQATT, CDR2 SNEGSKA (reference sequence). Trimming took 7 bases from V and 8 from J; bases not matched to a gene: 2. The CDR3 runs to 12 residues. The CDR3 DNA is TGCAGTGGGACTAGCGGGAGTCATGAGCAGTTCTTC. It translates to CSGTSGSHEQFF.

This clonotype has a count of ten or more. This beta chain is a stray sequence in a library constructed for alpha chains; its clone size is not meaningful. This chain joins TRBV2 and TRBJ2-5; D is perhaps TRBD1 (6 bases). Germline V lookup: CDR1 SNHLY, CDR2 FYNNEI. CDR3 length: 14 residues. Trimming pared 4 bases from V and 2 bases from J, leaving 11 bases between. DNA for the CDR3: TGTGCCAGCAGTGCTAACACAGGGCAAGAGACCCAGTACTTC. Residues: CASSANTGQETQYF.

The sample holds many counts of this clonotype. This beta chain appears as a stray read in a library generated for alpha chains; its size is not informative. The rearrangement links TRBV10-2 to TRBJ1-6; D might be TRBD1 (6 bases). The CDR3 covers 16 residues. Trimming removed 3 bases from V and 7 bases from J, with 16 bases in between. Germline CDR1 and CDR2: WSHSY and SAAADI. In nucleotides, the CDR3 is TGCGCCAGCAGTGACCCCGCAGGGGTTGGAAATTCACCCCTCCACTTT. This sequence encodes CASSDPAGVGNSPLHF.

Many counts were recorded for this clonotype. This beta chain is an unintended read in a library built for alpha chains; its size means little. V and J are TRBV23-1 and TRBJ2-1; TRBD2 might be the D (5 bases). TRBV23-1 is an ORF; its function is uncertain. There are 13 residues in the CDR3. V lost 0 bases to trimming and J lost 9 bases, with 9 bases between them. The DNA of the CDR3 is TGCGCCAGCAGTCAATCACCCGAGGGTGAGCAGTTCTTC. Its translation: CASSQSPEGEQFF.

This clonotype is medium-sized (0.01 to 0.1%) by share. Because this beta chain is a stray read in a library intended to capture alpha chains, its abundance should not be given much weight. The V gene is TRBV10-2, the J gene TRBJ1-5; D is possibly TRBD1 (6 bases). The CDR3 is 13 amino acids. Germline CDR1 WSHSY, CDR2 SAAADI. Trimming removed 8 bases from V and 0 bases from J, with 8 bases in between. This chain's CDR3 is CASWGLSNQPQHF. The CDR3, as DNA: TGCGCCAGCTGGGGGCTTAGCAATCAGCCCCAGCATTTT.

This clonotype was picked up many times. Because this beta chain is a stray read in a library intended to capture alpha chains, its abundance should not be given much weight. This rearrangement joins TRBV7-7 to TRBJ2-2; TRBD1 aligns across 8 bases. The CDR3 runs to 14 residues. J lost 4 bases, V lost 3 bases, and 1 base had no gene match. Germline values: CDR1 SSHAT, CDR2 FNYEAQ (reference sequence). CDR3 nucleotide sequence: TGTGCCAGCAGCTTCGACAGGGGCACCGGGGAGCTGTTTTTT. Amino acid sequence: CASSFDRGTGELFF.

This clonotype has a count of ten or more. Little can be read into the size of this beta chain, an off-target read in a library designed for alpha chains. CDR3 residues: CASSLVGTWDVGELFF. The DNA for the CDR3 is TGTGCCAGCAGCTTAGTAGGGACTTGGGACGTCGGGGAGCTGTTTTTT. The chain carries TRBV7-6 and TRBJ2-2; maybe TRBD2 (6 bases). The germline V gene encodes CDR1 SGHVS and CDR2 FNYEAQ. The CDR3 runs to 16 residues. Trimming shortened V by 1 base and J by 7 bases, and 16 bases separated the two germline ends.

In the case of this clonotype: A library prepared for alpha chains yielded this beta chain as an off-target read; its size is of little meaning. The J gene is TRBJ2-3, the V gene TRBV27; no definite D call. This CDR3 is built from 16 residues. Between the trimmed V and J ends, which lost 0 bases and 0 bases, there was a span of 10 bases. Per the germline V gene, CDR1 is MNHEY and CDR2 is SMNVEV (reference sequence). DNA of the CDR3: TGTGCCAGCAGTTTATCGAGGCCTTCGAGCACAGATACGCAGTATTTT. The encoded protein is CASSLSRPSSTDTQYF.

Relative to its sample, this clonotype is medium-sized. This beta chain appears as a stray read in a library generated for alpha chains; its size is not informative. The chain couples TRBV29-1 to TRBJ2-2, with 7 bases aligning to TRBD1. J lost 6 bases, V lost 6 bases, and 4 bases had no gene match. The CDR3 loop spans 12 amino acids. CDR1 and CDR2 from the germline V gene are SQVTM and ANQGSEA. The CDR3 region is CSVDRSAGELFF. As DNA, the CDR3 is TGCAGCGTGGACAGGTCGGCCGGGGAGCTGTTTTTT.

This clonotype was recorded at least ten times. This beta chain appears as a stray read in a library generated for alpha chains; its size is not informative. The CDR3 is CASSQEVQYFYTQYF. For the CDR3, the DNA is TGTGCCAGCAGCCAAGAAGTGCAGTACTTCTATACGCAGTATTTT. This chain connects TRBV4-2 to TRBJ2-3; D is ambiguous. Germline CDR1 LGHNA, CDR2 YNFKEQ. V was cut by 0 bases and J by 7 bases, with 14 bases left in between. The CDR3 runs to 15 residues.

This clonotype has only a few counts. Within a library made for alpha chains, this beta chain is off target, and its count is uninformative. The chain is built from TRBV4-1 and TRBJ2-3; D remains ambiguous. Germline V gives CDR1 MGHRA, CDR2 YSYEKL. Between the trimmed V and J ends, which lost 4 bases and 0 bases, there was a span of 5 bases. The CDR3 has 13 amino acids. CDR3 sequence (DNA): TGCGCCAGCAGCCCCCCTAGCACAGATACGCAGTATTTT. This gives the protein CASSPPSTDTQYF.

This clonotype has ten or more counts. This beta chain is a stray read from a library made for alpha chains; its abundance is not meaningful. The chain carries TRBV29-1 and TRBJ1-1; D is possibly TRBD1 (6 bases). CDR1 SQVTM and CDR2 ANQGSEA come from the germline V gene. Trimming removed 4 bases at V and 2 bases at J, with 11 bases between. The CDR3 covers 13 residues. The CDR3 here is CSVGGGENTEAFF. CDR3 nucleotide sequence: TGCAGCGTTGGTGGGGGCGAAAACACTGAAGCTTTCTTT. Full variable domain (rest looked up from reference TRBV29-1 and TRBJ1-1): SAVISQKPSRDICQRGTSLTIQCQVDSQVTMMFWYRQQPGQSLTLIATANQGSEATYESGFVIDKFPISRPNLTFSTLTVSNMSPEDSSIYLCSVGGGENTEAFFGQGTRLTVV.

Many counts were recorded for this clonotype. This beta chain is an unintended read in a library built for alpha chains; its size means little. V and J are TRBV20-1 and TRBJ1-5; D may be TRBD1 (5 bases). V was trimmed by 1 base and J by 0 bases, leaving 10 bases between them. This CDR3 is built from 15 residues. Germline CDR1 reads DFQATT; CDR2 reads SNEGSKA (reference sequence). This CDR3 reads CSARGGVDSNQPQHF. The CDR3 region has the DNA TGCAGTGCTAGAGGAGGGGTCGATAGCAATCAGCCCCAGCATTTT.